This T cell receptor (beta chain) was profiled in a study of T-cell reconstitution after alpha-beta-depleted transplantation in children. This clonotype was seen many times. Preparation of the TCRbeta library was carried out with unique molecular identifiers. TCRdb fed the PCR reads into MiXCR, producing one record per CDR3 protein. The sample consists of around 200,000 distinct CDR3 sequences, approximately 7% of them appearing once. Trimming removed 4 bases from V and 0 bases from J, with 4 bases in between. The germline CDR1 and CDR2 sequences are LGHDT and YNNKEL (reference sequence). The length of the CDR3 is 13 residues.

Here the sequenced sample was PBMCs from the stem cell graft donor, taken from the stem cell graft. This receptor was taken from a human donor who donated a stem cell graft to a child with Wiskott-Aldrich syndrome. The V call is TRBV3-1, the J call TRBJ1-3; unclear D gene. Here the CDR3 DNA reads TGTGCCAGCAGCCCTAGCTCTGGAAACACCATATATTTT. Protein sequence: CASSPSSGNTIYF. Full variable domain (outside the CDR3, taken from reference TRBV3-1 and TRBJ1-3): DTAVSQTPKYLVTQMGNDKSIKCEQNLGHDTMYWYKQDSKKFLKIMFSYNNKELIINETVPNRFSPKSPDKAHLNLHINSLELGDSAVYFCASSPSSGNTIYFGEGSWLTVV.